This TCR beta chain is from a study of T cells expressing NK-cell markers. TCRdb reworked the 5' RACE reads into one entry per CDR3 protein, no DNA. In all, the sample yields more than 250,000 distinct CDR3 sequences. The CDR3 is 14 residues long. CDR1 and CDR2 from the germline V gene are SGHTA and FQGNSA. This clonotype was sampled from a man aged 18 to 29 in good health. This chain connects TRBV7-2 to TRBJ2-5. The material sequenced was blood T cells: a sorted CD56 or NKG2C T cell subset, CD4+ or CD8+ T cells, or bulk PBMC T cells (not recorded which). The CDR3 is CASSLTQPQETQYF. Based on the CDR3 plus reference TRBV7-2 and TRBJ2-5, the full variable domain is GAGVSQSPSNKVTEKGKDVELRCDPISGHTALYWYRQSLGQGLEFLIYFQGNSAPDKSGLPSDRFSAERTGGSVSTLTIQRTQQEDSAVYLCASSLTQPQETQYFGPGTRLLVL.